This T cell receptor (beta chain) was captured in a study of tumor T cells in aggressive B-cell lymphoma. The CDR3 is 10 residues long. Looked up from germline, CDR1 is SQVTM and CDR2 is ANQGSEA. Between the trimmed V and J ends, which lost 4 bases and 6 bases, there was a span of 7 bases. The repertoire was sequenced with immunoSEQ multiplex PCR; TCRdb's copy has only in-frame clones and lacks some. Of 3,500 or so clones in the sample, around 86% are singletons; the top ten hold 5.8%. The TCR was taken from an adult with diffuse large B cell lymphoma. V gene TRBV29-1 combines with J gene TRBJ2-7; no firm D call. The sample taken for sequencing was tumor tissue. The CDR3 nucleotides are TGCAGCGTTGGAGGCGGCGAGCAGTACTTC. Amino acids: CSVGGGEQYF.